This TCR beta chain was sequenced for a study of T cells after yellow fever vaccination (dated by TCRdb to the late 2010s). Looking at the study overall: Libraries from fractions with low cell numbers were prepared with the SMART-Seq v4 Ultra Low Input RNA kit. To follow T-cell clones before and after primary and booster YFV17D yellow fever vaccination, bulk TCR alpha and beta repertoires were sequenced over time. Two healthy male donors made up the cohort, one aged 18 to 29 years and the other aged 30 to 40 years. Blood was collected at multiple timepoints before and after primary and secondary immunization, and bulk PBMC replicates and cell subsets were isolated.

The CDR3 measures 15 amino acids from cysteine to phenylalanine. The CDR3 DNA has 45 bases and is translated from base 1. The V and J ends are trimmed by 2 bases and 4 bases, leaving 13 bases between them. Sequences SGHRS (CDR1) and YFSETQ (CDR2) are obtained from the germline V gene. This clonotype has more than one count but fewer than ten. No antigen is known for it. Base quality data are lacking; no much larger clone is found one base away. TCR cDNA was synthesized by 5'RACE template switching, through which a universal primer site and unique molecular identifiers were introduced. cDNA synthesis was primed from both the TCR alpha and TCR beta constant segments. Libraries were amplified in two PCR steps, with sample barcodes and sequencing adapters added in the second step. Sequencing of the libraries was done on either Illumina HiSeq 2500 (2x100 bp) or NovaSeq (2x150 bp). As for how the authors treated the data: MIGEC was used to demultiplex reads and collapse the reads into UMI consensus sequences, and MiXCR was used for V(D)J alignment. Using edgeR on replicate PBMC samples, clonotypes were called vaccine-responding if FDR was below 0.01 and the log2 fold change was above 5 up to day 15. CD4 or CD8 identity was assigned to each bulk clonotype according to whether the clonotype was present at higher abundance in the sequenced CD4 repertoire or the sequenced CD8 repertoire. Using fastp at Q25 and MiXCR, TCRdb reprocessed the public reads and kept productive beta chains. Records with the same CDR3 protein are collapsed into one entry carrying the most frequent genes and DNA. The V and J calls, along with clone size, are taken from TCRdb and not from the paper's own processing. In this sample the table shows more than 350,000 distinct CDR3 sequences, roughly 12% of which occur a single time. Together, the top ten hold roughly 18% of the sample.

The treatment or condition label for this specimen denotes: live attenuated yellow fever vaccine strain. At each blood-draw timepoint, two biological replicates of bulk PBMCs were collected. PBMCs were isolated from peripheral blood using a standard Ficoll-Paque protocol. TriZol was used to extract RNA from bulk PBMCs, from CD4 and CD8 fractions, and from dextramer-positive and dextramer-negative fractions. Findings and caveats that apply to the study as a whole: Compared with the primary T-cell response, the secondary T-cell response was weaker but faster, peaking on day 5 rather than day 15. Computational filtering was needed because FACS-sorted repertoires could contain abundant contaminating clonotypes from the bulk population. Because only a couple of donors were included in the study, the extent to which the findings can be generalized is limited. Most clones expanded after primary vaccination were re-detected after the booster (almost 98% of CD4 and 88% of CD8), suggesting broad memory maintenance. A small fraction of clonotypes appeared in both the CD4 and CD8 compartments, likely as a result of convergent recombination.

The source of this sequence is a young man who received the YFV17D yellow fever vaccine. This chain is built from TRBV5-1 and TRBJ1-3; a weak D assignment points to TRBD1 (6 bases agree). Specimen: PBMCs, collected on the day of the first yellow fever vaccination. The nucleotide sequence is TGCGCCAGCAGCTTCGCCGGGACACCAGGAAACACCATATATTTT. Its protein reads: CASSFAGTPGNTIYF.